The clone carrying this T cell receptor (beta chain) was observed a handful of times. Its antigen is currently unknown. V shed 0 bases, J shed 6 bases, and the junction held 7 bases outside the gene matches. The CDR3 totals 17 residues. Germline V lookup: CDR1 LNHNV, CDR2 YYDKDF (reference sequence). A quantitative 5'-RACE method, one with molecular barcodes, was used to make TCR beta libraries. Via MiXCR, TCRdb re-called the 5' RACE reads, giving one row per CDR3 protein. The sample includes some 450,000 distinct CDR3 sequences, roughly 15% seen only once; the top ten take around 0.92%. This record comes from a study of CD8 T cells in ankylosing spondylitis. Study-wide results and caveats: In reactive arthritis synovial fluid and blood, some motif variants had been reported before. In ankylosing spondylitis blood, a motif of about 8 highly homologous TCR beta variants appeared characteristic.

What was sequenced was blood, either unsorted or a sorted T cell fraction (not recorded which). The chain combines TRBV15 with TRBJ2-3; 12 bases map to TRBD2. This clonotype originated in a male donor with ankylosing spondylitis. CDR3 in DNA: TGTGCCACCAGCAGAGAAAGGGGGCTAGCGGGGGGGGATACGCAGTATTTT. Protein sequence: CATSRERGLAGGDTQYF.